These T cell receptor beta chains were read from a single sample in a study of a mutant IDH1 vaccine in newly diagnosed glioma. Their target antigens are unknown. The method was immunoSEQ multiplex PCR; TCRdb's version includes in-frame clones alone and lacks a portion of them. Of roughly 72,000 clones in the sample, about 91% were seen once. Here the sequenced sample was PBMCs, taken from a glioma patient whose treatment included an IDH1 peptide vaccine. The receptors originated from a woman aged 45-65 years with glioma. Each CDR3 is given with its conserved first and last residue. Fields, in order: CDR3 length, J gene, V gene, D gene, clone size, CDR3 protein, CDR3 DNA. The D gene is left open where the match is weak. Expanded clones are given a class, and other clones once, few, many or no size at all.

19	TRBJ2-7	TRBV4-1	TRBD1	-	CASSQDWDRGFLKAYEQYF	TGCGCCAGCAGCCAAGACTGGGACAGGGGGTTCTTAAAAGCCTACGAGCAGTACTTC
16	TRBJ2-3	TRBV19	TRBD2	-	CASSTTSGRWADTQYF	TGTGCCAGTAGTACGACTAGCGGGAGGTGGGCAGATACGCAGTATTTT
15	TRBJ2-7	TRBV6-5	-	once	CASSYGVRGDYEQYF	TGTGCCAGCAGTTACGGGGTCAGGGGTGACTACGAGCAGTACTTC
15	TRBJ2-7	TRBV19	TRBD2	-	CASSPRTSGSYEQYF	TGTGCCAGTAGTCCTCGGACTAGCGGGAGTTACGAGCAGTACTTC
14	TRBJ2-5	TRBV4-1	-	-	CASSQDPLAETQYF	TGCGCCAGCAGCCAAGACCCCCTGGCGGAGACCCAGTACTTC
17	TRBJ2-2	TRBV7-8	TRBD2	few	CASSSAGTSGNTGELFF	TGTGCCAGCAGCAGTGCCGGGACTAGCGGGAACACCGGGGAGCTGTTTTTT
12	TRBJ2-7	TRBV5-1	-	once	CASSLDGNEQYF	TGCGCCAGCAGCTTGGATGGAAACGAGCAGTACTTC
16	TRBJ1-4	TRBV27	TRBD1	-	CASSLDGTGENEKLFF	TGTGCCAGCAGTTTGGATGGGACAGGGGAGAATGAAAAACTGTTTTTT
14	TRBJ1-3	TRBV23-1	-	-	CASSQGGQGNTIYF	TGCGCCAGCAGTCAGGGAGGGCAAGGAAACACCATATATTTT
17	TRBJ2-1	TRBV7-2	TRBD2	-	CASSWTSGRATGNEQFF	TGTGCCAGCAGCTGGACTAGCGGGAGGGCCACAGGAAATGAGCAGTTCTTC
12	TRBJ1-5	TRBV27	-	-	CASADSGQPQHF	TGTGCCAGCGCGGACAGTGGGCAGCCCCAGCATTTT
11	TRBJ2-7	TRBV6-1	TRBD2	-	CASRTSGEQYF	TGTGCCAGCAGGACTAGCGGCGAGCAGTACTTC
15	TRBJ2-3	TRBV4-1	-	-	CASRSTGPGTDTQYF	TGCGCCAGCCGGAGCACAGGGCCGGGGACAGATACGCAGTATTTT
15	TRBJ1-1	TRBV13	-	-	CASSLRREIRTEAFF	TGTGCCAGCAGCCTCAGGAGGGAAATTCGCACTGAAGCTTTCTTT
12	TRBJ1-2	TRBV11-2	TRBD1	-	CASSTGTAGYTF	TGTGCCAGCAGCACAGGGACAGCGGGCTACACCTTC
13	TRBJ1-4	TRBV6-5	-	-	CASSYWGATGLFF	TGTGCCAGCAGTTACTGGGGGGCAACTGGACTGTTTTTT
12	TRBJ2-5	TRBV5-1	-	once	CASSSSMETQYF	TGCGCCAGCAGCTCGTCGATGGAGACCCAGTACTTC
16	TRBJ2-3	TRBV28	TRBD2	-	CASSLGLAPMRDTQYF	TGTGCCAGCAGTCTCGGACTAGCGCCCATGAGGGATACGCAGTATTTT
12	TRBJ1-3	TRBV10-1	TRBD1	-	CASGTGGNTIYF	TGCGCCAGTGGGACAGGCGGAAACACCATATATTTT
12	TRBJ2-7	TRBV5-1	-	-	CASTSSAYEQYF	TGCGCCAGCACTAGCTCGGCCTACGAGCAGTACTTC